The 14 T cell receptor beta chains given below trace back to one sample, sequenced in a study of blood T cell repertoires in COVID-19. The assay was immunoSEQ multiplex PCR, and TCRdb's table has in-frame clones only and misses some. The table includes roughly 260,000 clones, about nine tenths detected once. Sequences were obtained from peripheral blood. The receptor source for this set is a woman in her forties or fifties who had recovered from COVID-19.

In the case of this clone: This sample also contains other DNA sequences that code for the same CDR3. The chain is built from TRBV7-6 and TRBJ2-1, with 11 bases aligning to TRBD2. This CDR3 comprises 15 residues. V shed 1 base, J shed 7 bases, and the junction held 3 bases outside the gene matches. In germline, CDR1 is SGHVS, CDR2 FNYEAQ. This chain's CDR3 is CASSLGLAGTNEQFF. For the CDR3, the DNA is TGTGCCAGCAGCTTAGGACTAGCGGGGACGAATGAGCAGTTCTTC.

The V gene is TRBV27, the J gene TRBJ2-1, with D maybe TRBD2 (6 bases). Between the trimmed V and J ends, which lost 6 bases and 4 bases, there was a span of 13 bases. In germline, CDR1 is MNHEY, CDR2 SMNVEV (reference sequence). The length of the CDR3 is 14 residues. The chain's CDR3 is CASSLGSGYNEQFF. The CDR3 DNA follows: TGTGCCAGCAGCCTTGGTAGCGGATACAATGAGCAGTTCTTC.

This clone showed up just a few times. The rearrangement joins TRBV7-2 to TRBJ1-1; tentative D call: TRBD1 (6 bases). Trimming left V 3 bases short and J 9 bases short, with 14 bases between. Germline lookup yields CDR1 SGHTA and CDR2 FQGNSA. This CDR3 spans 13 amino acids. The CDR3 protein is CASSLRQAVQAFF. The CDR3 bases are TGTGCCAGCAGCTTGAGACAGGCGGTCCAAGCTTTCTTT.

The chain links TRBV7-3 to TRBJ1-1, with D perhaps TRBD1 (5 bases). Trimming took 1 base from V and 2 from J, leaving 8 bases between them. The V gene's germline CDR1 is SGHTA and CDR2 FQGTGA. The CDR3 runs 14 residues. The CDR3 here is CASSLMGGNTEAFF. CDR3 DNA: TGTGCCAGCAGCTTAATGGGGGGTAACACTGAAGCTTTCTTT.

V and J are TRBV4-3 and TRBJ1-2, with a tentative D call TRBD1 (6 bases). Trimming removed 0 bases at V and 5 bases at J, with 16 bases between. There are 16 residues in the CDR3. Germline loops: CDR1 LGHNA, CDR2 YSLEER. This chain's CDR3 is CASSQDGQGLYYGYTF. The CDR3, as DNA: TGCGCCAGCAGCCAAGATGGGCAGGGGCTTTATTATGGCTACACCTTC.

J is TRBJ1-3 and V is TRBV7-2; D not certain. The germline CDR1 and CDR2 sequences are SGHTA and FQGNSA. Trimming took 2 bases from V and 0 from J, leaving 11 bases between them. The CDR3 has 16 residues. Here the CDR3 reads CASSLNSLGSGNTIYF. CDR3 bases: TGTGCCAGCAGCTTAAATTCGCTCGGCTCTGGAAACACCATATATTTT.

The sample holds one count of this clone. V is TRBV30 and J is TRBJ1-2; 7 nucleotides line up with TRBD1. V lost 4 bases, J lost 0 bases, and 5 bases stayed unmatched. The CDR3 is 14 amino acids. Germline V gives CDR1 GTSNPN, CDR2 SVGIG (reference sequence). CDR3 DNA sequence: TGTGCCTGGAACCCGGGACAGACTAACTATGGCTACACCTTC. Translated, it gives CAWNPGQTNYGYTF. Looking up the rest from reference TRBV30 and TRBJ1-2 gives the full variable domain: SQTIHQWPATLVQPVGSPLSLECTVEGTSNPNLYWYRQAAGRGLQLLFYSVGIGQISSEVPQNLSASRPQDRQFILSSKKLLLSDSGFYLCAWNPGQTNYGYTFGSGTRLTVV.

CDR3 region: CASSFLDSNNSPLHF. For the CDR3, the DNA is TGCGCCAGCAGCTTTCTGGACAGCAACAATTCACCCCTCCACTTT. V usage is TRBV5-1 and J usage is TRBJ1-6, with TRBD1 as a possible D gene (6 bases). The V gene's germline CDR1 is SGHRS and CDR2 YFSETQ. The CDR3 consists of 15 residues. V was pared by 2 bases and J by 7 bases, with 13 bases between.

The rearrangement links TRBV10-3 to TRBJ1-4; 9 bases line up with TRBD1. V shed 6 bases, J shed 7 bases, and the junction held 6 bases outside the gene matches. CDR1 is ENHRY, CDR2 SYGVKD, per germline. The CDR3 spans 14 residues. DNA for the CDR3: TGTGCCATCAGAGGGACAGGGCAGGGTGAAAAACTGTTTTTT. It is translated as CAIRGTGQGEKLFF.

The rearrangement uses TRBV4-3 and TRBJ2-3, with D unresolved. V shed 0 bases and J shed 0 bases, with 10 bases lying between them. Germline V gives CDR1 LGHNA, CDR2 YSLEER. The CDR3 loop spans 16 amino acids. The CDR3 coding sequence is TGCGCCAGCAGCCAAGATGCTGGCCCTAGCACAGATACGCAGTATTTT. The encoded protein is CASSQDAGPSTDTQYF.

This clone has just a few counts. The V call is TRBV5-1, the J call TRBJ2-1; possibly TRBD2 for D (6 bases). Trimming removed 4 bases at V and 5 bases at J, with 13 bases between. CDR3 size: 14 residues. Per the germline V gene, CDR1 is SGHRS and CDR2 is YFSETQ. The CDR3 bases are TGCGCCAGCAGCCCGGGGACTTACAACAATGAGCAGTTCTTC. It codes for CASSPGTYNNEQFF. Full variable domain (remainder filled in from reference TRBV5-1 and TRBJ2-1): KAGVTQTPRYLIKTRGQQVTLSCSPISGHRSVSWYQQTPGQGLQFLFEYFSETQRNKGNFPGRFSGRQFSNSRSEMNVSTLELGDSALYLCASSPGTYNNEQFFGPGTRLTVL.

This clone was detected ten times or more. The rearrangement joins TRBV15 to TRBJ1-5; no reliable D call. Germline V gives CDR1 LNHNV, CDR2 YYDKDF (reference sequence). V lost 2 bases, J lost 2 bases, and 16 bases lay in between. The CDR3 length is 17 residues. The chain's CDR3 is CATSRMPAGLGNQPQHF. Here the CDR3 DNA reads TGTGCCACCAGCAGAATGCCCGCAGGCTTGGGCAATCAGCCCCAGCATTTT.

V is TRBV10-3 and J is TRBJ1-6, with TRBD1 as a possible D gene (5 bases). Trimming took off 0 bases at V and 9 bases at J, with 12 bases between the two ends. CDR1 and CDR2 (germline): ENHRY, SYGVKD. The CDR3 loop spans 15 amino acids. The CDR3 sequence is CAISESIGEGSPLHF. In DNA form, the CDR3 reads TGTGCCATCAGTGAGTCAATAGGGGAAGGTTCACCCCTCCACTTT.

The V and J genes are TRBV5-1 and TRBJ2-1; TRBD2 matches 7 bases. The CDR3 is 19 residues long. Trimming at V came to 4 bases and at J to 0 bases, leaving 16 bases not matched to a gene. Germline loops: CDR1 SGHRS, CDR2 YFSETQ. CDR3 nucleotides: TGCGCCAGCAGCCGGTCCACTAGCACGGGGGGATTCTCCTACAATGAGCAGTTCTTC. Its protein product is CASSRSTSTGGFSYNEQFF.